This TCR beta chain is from a study of beta chain features in type 1 diabetes. Sequenced material consisted of expressed TCRB transcripts (all of the isolated RNA was reverse transcribed). Sequenced by immunoSEQ multiplex PCR; TCRdb stores in-frame clones only, minus some. The table records a few hundred thousand clones, roughly 12% of them present only once. Cell sorting via CD45RO/CCR7/CD25/CD127/CD95/CD27 was performed to obtain CD4+ naive, central memory, regulatory and stem cell-like memory cells. The source of this sequence is a man between 18 and 29 years old in good health. Input material: naive CD4+ T cells from blood.

The CDR3 DNA sequence: TGTGCCAGCAGCTTAGCGGTGGCAGAGACCCAGTACTTC. Amino acid sequence: CASSLAVAETQYF. The chain uses TRBV7-9 and TRBJ2-5; no firm D call. This CDR3 is 13 amino acids long. CDR1 is SEHNR and CDR2 is FQNEAQ in the germline V gene (reference sequence). The V gene lost 0 bases and the J gene lost 4 bases, with 6 bases spanning the gap.